The source of this TCR beta chain is a study of blood T cell repertoires in COVID-19. Across the study: Samples representing acute and convalescent COVID-19 were sourced from the United States, Italy and Spain.

The protocol was immunoSEQ multiplex PCR, while the TCRdb copy is restricted to in-frame clones and leaves out a portion. In the table there are 40,000 or so clones, about 90% of which are singletons. This clone has only one observation. The CDR3 is 14 residues long. Trimming took 6 bases from V and 6 from J; bases not matched to a gene: 10. Germline-derived CDR1 and CDR2 are LNHDA and SQIVND (reference sequence). The gene calls are TRBV19 and TRBJ1-1, with 7 bases matching TRBD1. Sequencing was carried out using peripheral blood. The receptor was isolated from a man aged 45-60 years with active COVID-19. The CDR3 DNA is TGTGCCAGTAGAAAGCCCTGGCAGGGGGCTGAAGCTTTCTTT. Translated, it gives CASRKPWQGAEAFF.